This T cell receptor beta chain was documented in a study of regulatory T cells in long-lasting Graves disease. Germline CDR1 reads SGHVS; CDR2 reads FQNEAQ. The J segment lost 4 bases and the V segment lost 2 bases, leaving 5 bases of the junction unmatched. CDR3 length: 16 residues. Building the TCR beta libraries relied on iRepertoire HTBI primers, and CDR3 regions underwent Arm-PCR. TCRdb analysed the multiplex PCR reads with MiXCR anew, one entry per CDR3 protein. The sample holds 500,000 to 700,000 distinct CDR3 sequences, around 15% seen once. Time point in this sample: newly diagnosed GD, antithyroid drugs for less than 3 months. With RNA extracted from PBMCs as input, the TCR library was made. These same data were also listed under a study on T cells in Graves' hyperthyroidism and ophthalmopathy. This second report adds: Participants, patients aged 18 to 65, had newly diagnosed hyperthyroidism with a duration under 2 months. The HTBI primer set served for first-round RT-PCR of the TCR CDR3. Most expanded thyroid clonotypes above 0.001 recurred in blood.

The material sequenced was peripheral blood mononuclear cells (PBMCs), taken at new diagnosis, from a patient treated with antithyroid drugs. This receptor was identified in a woman aged 25 to 39 with Graves disease. The V gene is TRBV7-8, the J gene TRBJ2-3; 11 nucleotides agree with TRBD2. Here the CDR3 reads CASSLFSGRVADTQYF. The CDR3 bases are TGTGCCAGCAGCTTATTTAGCGGGAGGGTCGCAGATACGCAGTATTTT.